The 5 T cell receptor beta chains below all came from one sample that was sequenced in a study of patients and donors after allogeneic stem cell transplantation. Via MiXCR, TCRdb re-called the RT-PCR reads, giving one row per CDR3 protein. Seen here are roughly 230,000 distinct CDR3 sequences, 13% to 15% observed once, and the top ten hold approximately 10%. Material: blood, either unsorted or a sorted T cell fraction (not recorded which). The receptors derive from a human donor who was either an allogeneic HSCT recipient or a stem cell or donor lymphocyte infusion donor (not recorded which). It is not recorded whose cells these are; they may come from a transplant donor.

In its sample, this clonotype was seen a few times. The chain carries TRBV7-2 and TRBJ1-6, with D possibly being TRBD1 (5 bases). This CDR3 region has 14 residues. CDR1 and CDR2 from the germline V gene are SGHTA and FQGNSA. V lost 1 base to trimming and J lost 7 bases, with 8 bases between them. The CDR3 DNA is TGTGCCAGCAGCTTAGAGGGGCCCAATTCACCCCTCCACTTT. As protein: CASSLEGPNSPLHF. The full variable domain, its missing parts supplied by reference TRBV7-2 and TRBJ1-6, is GAGVSQSPSNKVTEKGKDVELRCDPISGHTALYWYRQSLGQGLEFLIYFQGNSAPDKSGLPSDRFSAERTGGSVSTLTIQRTQQEDSAVYLCASSLEGPNSPLHFGNGTRLTVT.

This clonotype was observed a few times. This chain connects TRBV20-1 to TRBJ2-7; D unresolved. With 0 bases removed from V and 3 bases from J, the gap between germline ends came to 12 bases. Germline lookup yields CDR1 DFQATT and CDR2 SNEGSKA (reference sequence). The CDR3 is 14 amino acids. The CDR3 is CSARESGKFYEQYF. DNA of the CDR3: TGCAGTGCTAGAGAATCTGGCAAGTTCTACGAGCAGTACTTC.

This clonotype was recorded a few times. The J gene is TRBJ2-4, the V gene TRBV20-1; TRBD1 is a possible D gene (6 bases). CDR1 and CDR2 from the germline V gene are DFQATT and SNEGSKA (reference sequence). The CDR3 is made up of 14 amino acids. Trimming left V 3 bases short and J 1 base short, with 10 bases between. The DNA of the CDR3 is TGCAGTGCTAGGGGACACGGGGCCAAAAACATTCAGTACTTC. It translates to CSARGHGAKNIQYF.

There are a few counts of this clonotype. The chain uses TRBV6-1 and TRBJ1-5, with TRBD1 matching over 8 bases. V lost 2 bases and J lost 7; bases outside the gene matches: 4. This CDR3 is 14 amino acids long. CDR1 is MNHNS, CDR2 SASEGT, per germline. CDR3 sequence (DNA): TGTGCCAGCAGTGAAACAGGGGGAGGCCAGCCCCAGCATTTT. Protein: CASSETGGGQPQHF.

This clonotype has only a few counts. The J gene is TRBJ1-2, the V gene TRBV7-9, with TRBD1 as a possible D gene (5 bases). Germline V gene lookup returns CDR1 SEHNR and CDR2 FQNEAQ (reference sequence). The CDR3 totals 13 residues. V was pared by 5 bases and J by 1 base, with 8 bases between. DNA for the CDR3: TGTGCCAGCAGCGAACAGGTTAACTATGGCTACACCTTC. Amino acid sequence: CASSEQVNYGYTF.